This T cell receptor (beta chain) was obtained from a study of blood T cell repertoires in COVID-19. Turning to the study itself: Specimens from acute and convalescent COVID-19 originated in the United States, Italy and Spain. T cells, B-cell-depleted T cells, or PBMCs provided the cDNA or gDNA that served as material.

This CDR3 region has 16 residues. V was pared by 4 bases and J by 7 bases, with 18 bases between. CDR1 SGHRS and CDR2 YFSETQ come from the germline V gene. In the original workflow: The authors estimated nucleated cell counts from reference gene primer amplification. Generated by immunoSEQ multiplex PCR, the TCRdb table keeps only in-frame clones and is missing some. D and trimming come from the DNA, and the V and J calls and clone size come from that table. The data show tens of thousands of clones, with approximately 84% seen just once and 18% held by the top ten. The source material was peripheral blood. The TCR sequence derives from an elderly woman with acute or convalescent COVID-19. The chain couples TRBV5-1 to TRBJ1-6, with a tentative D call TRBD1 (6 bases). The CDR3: CASSRLGQPGNSPLHF. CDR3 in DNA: TGCGCCAGCAGCCGACTCGGACAGCCTGGGAATTCACCCCTCCACTTT.